Below, 9 T cell receptor beta chains from the same sample are listed, as sequenced in a study of blood T cell repertoires in COVID-19. The data were produced by immunoSEQ multiplex PCR, yet TCRdb's version contains in-frame clones alone and is incomplete. The sample yields roughly 180,000 clones, more than 80% seen once. Material: peripheral blood. The receptors derive from a woman aged 40 to 50 with COVID-19, enrolled during active disease.

The chain employs TRBV7-3 and TRBJ2-4, with TRBD2 identical over 9 bases. CDR1 is SGHTA and CDR2 is FQGTGA in the germline V gene. The CDR3 totals 16 residues. V dropped 5 bases and J dropped 3; count of bases not matched to a gene: 8. This CDR3 is CASSPESTSGKNIQYF. For the CDR3, the DNA is TGTGCCAGCAGCCCTGAGTCGACTAGCGGCAAAAACATTCAGTACTTC. The whole variable domain, filled in from reference TRBV7-3 and TRBJ2-4, reads GAGVSQTPSNKVTEKGKYVELRCDPISGHTALYWYRQSLGQGPEFLIYFQGTGAADDSGLPNDRFFAVRPEGSVSTLKIQRTERGDSAVYLCASSPESTSGKNIQYFGAGTRLSVL.

V and J are TRBV6-1 and TRBJ1-5; perhaps TRBD1 as D (5 bases). CDR1 is MNHNS and CDR2 is SASEGT in the germline V gene. The CDR3 covers 15 residues. The V end lost 2 bases, the J end lost 2 bases, and 10 bases lay between the germline ends. CDR3 sequence reads: CASSESGGGNQPQHF. CDR3 in DNA: TGTGCCAGCAGTGAATCGGGGGGTGGCAATCAGCCCCAGCATTTT.

The chain is built from TRBV5-1 and TRBJ1-5, with D possibly TRBD1 on 5 matching bases. Germline loops: CDR1 SGHRS, CDR2 YFSETQ. CDR3 length: 13 residues. V was shortened by 2 bases and J by 6 bases, with 9 bases between the two germline ends. As DNA, the CDR3 is TGCGCCAGCAGCTTTAGCGGGGGTCAGCCCCAGCATTTT. Translating gives CASSFSGGQPQHF.

This clone was observed a single time. This chain joins TRBV7-9 and TRBJ2-7; 8 bases are a match to TRBD1. With V trimmed by 1 base and J by 3 bases, 5 bases remained unmatched. This CDR3 spans 15 amino acids. From germline, CDR1 is SEHNR and CDR2 FQNEAQ (reference sequence). CDR3 amino acids: CASSLVQGAVYEQYF. The CDR3 bases are TGTGCCAGCAGCTTAGTCCAGGGGGCGGTCTACGAGCAGTACTTC.

The chain links TRBV3-1 (or the pseudogene TRBV3-2) to TRBJ1-4; possibly TRBD1 for D (6 bases). Per germline, CDR1 LGHDT and CDR2 YNNKEL (reference sequence). The V end was cut by 0 bases, the J end by 8 bases, with 13 bases between. There are 15 residues in the CDR3. The CDR3 region has the DNA TGTGCCAGCAGCCAAGATAAACAGGGTCGGGAAAAACTGTTTTTT. Protein product: CASSQDKQGREKLFF.

The rearrangement uses TRBV24-1 and TRBJ2-2; D is perhaps TRBD2 (5 bases). Germline V gene sequence: CDR1 KGHDR, CDR2 SFDVKD. The CDR3 loop spans 15 amino acids. The V end lost 3 bases, the J end lost 2 bases, and 9 bases lay between the germline ends. CDR3 DNA: TGTGCCACCAGTGATCCCCGGACTAACACCGGGGAGCTGTTTTTT. Translation gives CATSDPRTNTGELFF.

The V gene is TRBV29-1, the J gene TRBJ2-1; D is ambiguous. Per germline, CDR1 SQVTM and CDR2 ANQGSEA. The CDR3 sequence is 10 residues long. V was shortened by 5 bases and J by 9 bases, with 8 bases between the two germline ends. Here the CDR3 reads CSVQVGEQFF. As DNA, the CDR3 is TGCAGCGTTCAGGTTGGTGAGCAGTTCTTC.

The chain employs TRBV6-5 and TRBJ2-1, with 8 bases lining up with TRBD2. Per germline, CDR1 MNHEY and CDR2 SVGAGI. The CDR3 runs to 15 residues. After removal of 5 bases from V and 6 bases from J, the junction contained 9 bases not matched to a gene. The CDR3 DNA reads TGTGCCAGCAGTCCCCGGGGACTAGGTGTCAATGAGCAGTTCTTC. It translates to CASSPRGLGVNEQFF.

The genes are TRBV27 and TRBJ1-6; a possible D gene is TRBD1 (5 bases). Trimming cost V 6 bases and J 3 bases, with 12 bases left between them. Germline V gene data show CDR1 as MNHEY and CDR2 as SMNVEV (reference sequence). CDR3 size: 15 residues. CDR3: CASSQGFGYNSPLHF. The DNA for the CDR3 is TGTGCCAGCAGCCAGGGCTTCGGCTATAATTCACCCCTCCACTTT.